One T cell receptor beta chain is described in this entry. Expressed TCRB transcripts were sequenced because the isolated RNA had all been reverse transcribed beforehand. TCRdb's table, derived via immunoSEQ multiplex PCR, lists solely in-frame clones and lacks some. This sample yields 150,000 or so clones, of which about 10% are seen a single time; 0.6% to 0.85% belongs to the top ten. V gave up 4 bases and J gave up 0 bases, with 13 bases separating them. This CDR3 has 16 amino acids. Germline V CDR1 and CDR2: LGHNA, YNFKEQ. The data were taken from a study of beta chain features in type 1 diabetes.

The sample comprised central memory CD4+ T cells from blood. The sequence was obtained from a man aged 18 to 29 in good health. The V gene is TRBV4-2, the J gene TRBJ1-3; the D gene is possibly TRBD1 (5 bases). The CDR3 sequence is CASSLPGGSSGNTIYF. CDR3 coding DNA: TGTGCCAGCAGCCTCCCTGGGGGGAGCTCTGGAAACACCATATATTTT.